One and the same sample provided the 30 T cell receptor beta chains below, sequenced in a study of CD8+CD57+ T cells in acquired aplastic anemia listed by TCRdb under 2018. Sequencing used an Illumina HiSeq 2000. Profiling of TCR beta VDJ combinations and CDR3 sequences used genomic DNA as the template. The public reads were reprocessed in TCRdb via fastp at Q25 and MiXCR, keeping in-frame beta chains. Each entry is one CDR3 protein sequence, shown with its most common DNA and genes. The sample contains 95,000 to 150,000 distinct CDR3 sequences, 55% to 70% of them found a single time. Approximately 28% of the sample is held by the ten biggest clonotypes. Patients chosen for sequencing had shown expansion of CD8+CD57+ cells by flow cytometry. The sample consisted of sorted CD4+, CD8+, or CD8+CD57+ T cells (not recorded which) from PBMCs. Every receptor here comes from a human donor with aplastic anemia.

V is TRBV25-1 and J is TRBJ1-3, with TRBD1 matching 8 bases. The CDR3 contains 14 residues. In germline, CDR1 is MGHDK, CDR2 SYGVNS. V shed 5 bases and J 4 bases; nucleotides not matched to a gene: 4. The CDR3 spells CASSKTGAGNTIYF. In DNA, the CDR3 is TGTGCCAGCAGTAAGACAGGGGCGGGAAACACCATATATTTT.

Details on this clonotype: The germline gene is not matched at one end of the junction; a read error may be the cause. The rearrangement joins TRBV10-3 to TRBJ1-2; 8 bases are shared with TRBD1. Germline V gene lookup returns CDR1 ENHRY and CDR2 SYGVKD. This CDR3 contains 14 residues. CDR3 coding DNA: TGTGCCATCAGTGAGGACAGGGGAATCTATAGCTACACCTTC. It specifies CAISEDRGIYSYTF.

This chain uses TRBV29-1 with TRBJ1-2; D unresolved. Germline V gene lookup returns CDR1 SQVTM and CDR2 ANQGSEA. CDR3 size: 16 residues. V gave up 4 bases and J gave up 0 bases, with 18 bases separating them. CDR3 loop: CSVAGPYSSTNYGYTF. CDR3 DNA: TGCAGCGTTGCAGGTCCGTACTCTTCGACTAACTATGGCTACACCTTC.

This chain joins TRBV5-1 and TRBJ1-6, with D hard to call. The CDR3 loop spans 19 amino acids. Deletions cut 1 base from V and 7 bases from J, with 24 bases between. From germline, CDR1 is SGHRS and CDR2 YFSETQ. CDR3: CASSLRLAGEQKNNSPLHF. CDR3 nucleotides: TGCGCCAGCAGCTTGAGGCTAGCGGGCGAGCAGAAAAACAATTCACCCCTCCACTTT.

Comment on this clonotype: A single base separates this from a much larger clone, so it may be a read error. The rearrangement uses TRBV30 and TRBJ2-2; the match to TRBD1 covers 9 bases. This CDR3 spans 13 amino acids. CDR1 is GTSNPN, CDR2 SVGIG, per germline (reference sequence). CDR3 DNA sequence: TGTGCCTGGAGCGGGACAGGGAACGGGGAGCTGCTTTTT. As protein: CAWSGTGNGELLF. Using reference TRBV30 and TRBJ2-2 for the parts outside the CDR3, the full variable domain is SQTIHQWPATLVQPVGSPLSLECTVEGTSNPNLYWYRQAAGRGLQLLFYSVGIGQISSEVPQNLSASRPQDRQFILSSKKLLLSDSGFYLCAWSGTGNGELLFGEGSRLTVL.

The rearrangement links TRBV10-2 to TRBJ1-1; D is unresolved. Trimming took 7 bases from V and 1 from J, leaving 13 bases between them. CDR3 length equals 14 residues. Germline V gives CDR1 WSHSY, CDR2 SAAADI. CDR3 amino acids: CASKEGSANTEAFF. The CDR3 DNA is TGCGCCAGCAAGGAAGGGAGTGCGAACACTGAAGCTTTCTTT.

This clonotype was recorded once. The gene calls are TRBV19 and TRBJ1-6; tentative D call: TRBD1 (5 bases). V was shortened by 6 bases and J by 9 bases, with 15 bases between the two germline ends. This CDR3 spans 14 amino acids. Germline V lookup: CDR1 LNHDA, CDR2 SQIVND (reference sequence). The CDR3 loop reads CASSTITGGSPLHF. The CDR3 nucleotides are TGTGCCAGTAGCACAATTACAGGAGGTTCACCCCTCCACTTT.

This chain uses TRBV20-1 with TRBJ2-7, with 7 bases fitting TRBD1. The CDR3 sequence is 13 residues long. V lost 6 bases and J lost 9; bases outside the gene matches: 14. CDR1 and CDR2 (germline): DFQATT, SNEGSKA (reference sequence). The CDR3 DNA follows: TGCAGTGCGATCGTCGGGACAGTTTCCCCGCAGTACTTC. It is translated as CSAIVGTVSPQYF.

V is TRBV20-1 and J is TRBJ1-1, with D hard to call. V was clipped by 4 bases and J by 7 bases, with 10 bases between them. Germline V gene data show CDR1 as DFQATT and CDR2 as SNEGSKA (reference sequence). The CDR3 extends over 11 amino acids. CDR3 nucleotides: TGCAGTGCTATGTCAGAGAATGAAGCTTTCTTT. Its translation: CSAMSENEAFF.

This clonotype was seen a few times. The chain joins TRBV11-2 to TRBJ1-3, with D tentatively TRBD1 (6 bases). CDR1 and CDR2 from the germline V gene are SGHAT and FQNNGV. The CDR3 covers 15 residues. With 5 bases removed from V and 0 bases from J, the gap between germline ends came to 11 bases. The CDR3 spells CASSPGQNSGNTIYF. CDR3 DNA: TGTGCCAGCAGCCCAGGACAGAACTCTGGAAACACCATATATTTT.

Details on this clonotype: This may be a read error, as it is one base from a much larger clone. The chain employs TRBV7-8 and TRBJ2-7; D is perhaps TRBD2 (5 bases). Germline V gene lookup returns CDR1 SGHVS and CDR2 FQNEAQ. Trimming pared 6 bases from V and 2 bases from J, leaving 11 bases between. This CDR3 is built from 13 residues. The CDR3 here is CASSLRATYEQYF. The CDR3, as DNA: TGTGCCAGCAGTTTGAGGGCTACCTACGAGCAGTACTTC.

This clonotype was counted ten times or more. The rearrangement uses TRBV7-2 and TRBJ2-7; D uncertain. V lost 3 bases to trimming and J lost 0 bases, with 12 bases between them. The CDR3 spans 15 residues. The germline CDR1 and CDR2 sequences are SGHTA and FQGNSA. CDR3 in amino acids: CASSFNTLSSYEQYF. CDR3 nucleotides: TGTGCCAGCAGCTTTAACACCCTGAGCTCCTACGAGCAGTACTTC.

The chain carries TRBV19 and TRBJ2-3; D unclear. The CDR3 sequence is 15 residues long. The ends were cut back, 4 bases at V and 0 bases at J, with 11 bases in the middle. CDR1 is LNHDA and CDR2 is SQIVND in the germline V gene (reference sequence). CDR3: CASSNSLSSTDTQYF. The CDR3 DNA follows: TGTGCCAGTAGTAATTCACTCTCCAGCACAGATACGCAGTATTTT.

This clonotype occurred many times. The V call is TRBV9, the J call TRBJ2-3, with TRBD2 identical over 7 bases. CDR1 SGDLS and CDR2 YYNGEE come from the germline V gene. The CDR3 runs to 16 residues. V trimming: 3 bases; J trimming: 1 base; junction bases outside the gene matches: 8. In DNA form, the CDR3 reads TGTGCCAGCAGCGGTACAGCGGGGTCTGGCACAGATACGCAGTATTTT. It yields the protein CASSGTAGSGTDTQYF.

With regard to this clonotype: One end of the junction varies from germline; a read error may be responsible. The chain couples TRBV10-3 to TRBJ1-6, with TRBD1 identical over 9 bases. Per germline, CDR1 ENHRY and CDR2 SYGVKD. The CDR3 runs 14 residues. CDR3 DNA: TGTGCCATCAGTGCGGGACAGGGTGGTTCACCCCCCCACTTT. It is translated as CAISAGQGGSPPHF.

J is TRBJ1-5 and V is TRBV6-1; weak D call: TRBD1 (6 bases). The CDR3 runs to 13 residues. V lost 9 bases to trimming and J lost 4 bases, with 13 bases between them. In germline, CDR1 is MNHNS, CDR2 SASEGT. CDR3 nucleotides: TGTGCCAGTTCGTATGACAGGAATCAGCCCCAGCATTTT. Translation gives CASSYDRNQPQHF.

This clonotype showed up just a few times. The rearrangement links TRBV29-1 to TRBJ1-5; D perhaps matches TRBD1 (5 bases). Germline V gives CDR1 SQVTM, CDR2 ANQGSEA. Trimming cost V 6 bases and J 3 bases, with 9 bases left between them. The CDR3 has 12 amino acids. Here the CDR3 reads CSVRDPNQPQHF. CDR3 sequence (DNA): TGCAGCGTCAGGGATCCCAATCAGCCCCAGCATTTT.

This clonotype was observed a handful of times. The J gene is TRBJ2-1, the V gene TRBV24-1; 9 bases match TRBD1. After removal of 4 bases from V and 5 bases from J, the junction contained 5 bases not matched to a gene. This CDR3 spans 15 amino acids. The germline gives CDR1 KGHDR, CDR2 SFDVKD. The chain's CDR3 is CATSDPGQGDNEQFF. CDR3 sequence (DNA): TGTGCCACCAGTGACCCGGGACAGGGTGACAATGAGCAGTTCTTC.

A few counts support this clonotype. This chain joins TRBV25-1 and TRBJ2-1; tentative D call: TRBD1 (5 bases). The CDR3 is 16 amino acids. With 3 bases removed from V and 8 bases from J, the gap between germline ends came to 20 bases. Germline CDR1 is MGHDK and CDR2 is SYGVNS. The CDR3: CASSDITGVRGHEQFF. Written as DNA, the CDR3 is TGTGCCAGCAGTGACATCACAGGCGTTAGGGGCCATGAGCAGTTCTTC.

This chain connects TRBV15 to TRBJ2-1, with D tentatively TRBD2 (7 bases). Germline CDR1 is LNHNV and CDR2 is YYDKDF (reference sequence). CDR3 size: 15 residues. V was clipped by 2 bases and J by 7 bases, with 15 bases between them. As DNA, the CDR3 is TGTGCCACCAGCAGAACCCCCGGGGGGCTTAATGAGCAGTTCTTC. Translated, it gives CATSRTPGGLNEQFF.

The rearrangement joins TRBV7-3 to TRBJ1-6; D possibly corresponds to TRBD1 (5 bases). This CDR3 spans 11 amino acids. Germline CDR1 reads SGHTA; CDR2 reads FQGTGA. The V gene lost 4 bases and the J gene lost 16 bases, with 11 bases spanning the gap. Written as DNA, the CDR3 is TGTGCCAGCAGCTCCGGGGGAGGGCTCCACTTT. Its translation: CASSSGGGLHF.

This clonotype is a singleton in its sample. V gene TRBV19 combines with J gene TRBJ2-1; TRBD2 matches at 12 bases. The junction had 8 bases not matched to a gene; V was cut back by 3 bases and J by 8 bases. There are 16 residues in the CDR3. Germline V CDR1 and CDR2: LNHDA, SQIVND (reference sequence). This CDR3 is CASSIAPSGGADEQFF. In DNA form, the CDR3 reads TGTGCCAGTAGTATCGCCCCTAGCGGGGGGGCTGATGAGCAGTTCTTC.

This clonotype was counted only a few times. This sequence joins TRBV27 and TRBJ2-1; 7 bases fit TRBD2. With 5 bases clipped from V and 3 bases from J, the junction kept 10 bases outside the gene matches. In germline, CDR1 is MNHEY, CDR2 SMNVEV (reference sequence). CDR3 size: 16 residues. In DNA form, the CDR3 reads TGTGCCAGCAGTGCACAACTAGCGCGAAGCTACAATGAGCAGTTCTTC. Protein product: CASSAQLARSYNEQFF.

The CDR3: CSGGLGYETQYF. The CDR3 nucleotides read TGCAGCGGTGGACTAGGGTACGAGACCCAGTACTTC. The genes are TRBV29-1 and TRBJ2-5; 7 bases agree with TRBD2. CDR3 length: 12 amino acids. Germline loops: CDR1 SQVTM, CDR2 ANQGSEA. J lost 5 bases, V lost 7 bases, and 7 bases had no gene match.

The chain recombines TRBV7-8 with TRBJ1-5; D is unclear. Trimming stripped 5 bases from V and 2 bases from J, with 13 bases between. The germline CDR1 and CDR2 sequences are SGHVS and FQNEAQ. The CDR3 totals 15 residues. The CDR3 loop is CASSAQANGNQPQHF. The CDR3 DNA follows: TGTGCCAGCAGCGCCCAGGCCAACGGCAATCAGCCCCAGCATTTT. The full variable domain, with the rest looked up from reference TRBV7-8 and TRBJ1-5, is GAGVSQSPRYKVAKRGQDVALRCDPISGHVSLFWYQQALGQGPEFLTYFQNEAQLDKSGLPSDRFFAERPEGSVSTLKIQRTQQEDSAVYLCASSAQANGNQPQHFGDGTRLSIL.

V gene TRBV20-1 combines with J gene TRBJ2-7; TRBD1 agrees at 7 bases. After removal of 3 bases from V and 4 bases from J, the junction contained 12 bases not matched to a gene. Germline V gene sequence: CDR1 DFQATT, CDR2 SNEGSKA (reference sequence). The CDR3 sequence is 15 residues long. DNA of the CDR3: TGCAGTGCTAGGGACAGAGGGGGCATCGGGTACGAGCAGTACTTC. Translation: CSARDRGGIGYEQYF.

V usage is TRBV28 and J usage is TRBJ2-5; D is unresolved. V was cut by 2 bases and J by 13 bases, with 20 bases left in between. Germline values: CDR1 MDHEN, CDR2 SYDVKM. The CDR3 is 14 amino acids. CDR3 residues: CASSLRPSKITTYF. The CDR3 region has the DNA TGTGCCAGCAGTTTAAGGCCCTCTAAAATCACCACGTACTTC.

The chain joins TRBV7-2 to TRBJ2-1; D remains ambiguous. Germline CDR1 SGHTA, CDR2 FQGNSA. The CDR3 is made up of 15 amino acids. Trimming shortened V by 9 bases and J by 2 bases, and 17 bases separated the two germline ends. The chain's CDR3 is CASSMGNWPYNEQFF. CDR3 nucleotide sequence: TGTGCCAGTAGTATGGGCAACTGGCCCTACAATGAGCAGTTCTTC.

The chain carries TRBV14 and TRBJ1-6; D unresolved. Germline V CDR1 and CDR2: SGHDN, FVKESK. The ends were cut back, 4 bases at V and 2 bases at J, with 12 bases in the middle. The CDR3 has 16 residues. The CDR3: CASSLDFRAYNSPLHF. The DNA of the CDR3 is TGTGCCAGCAGCCTCGACTTTCGAGCCTATAATTCACCCCTCCACTTT.

The chain couples TRBV2 to TRBJ2-1, with no clear D. V was trimmed by 6 bases and J by 3 bases, leaving 12 bases between them. Germline lookup yields CDR1 SNHLY and CDR2 FYNNEI. The length of the CDR3 is 14 residues. The CDR3 DNA sequence: TGTGCCAGCAGGCAGGACGGAAACTACAATGAGCAGTTCTTC. Encoded protein: CASRQDGNYNEQFF.